This entry is about one T cell receptor beta chain. The antigen remains unidentified. The data originate from a study of identical twins. From the 5' RACE reads, TCRdb called clonotypes with MiXCR, one entry per CDR3 protein. The sample holds roughly 350,000 distinct CDR3 sequences; about 12% are singletons and the top ten take 7.2%. Study conclusions and caveats: The study found that models underestimated out-of-frame TCR alpha sharing in monozygotic twins. The study found weaker excess twin sharing in beta out-of-frame sequences. Twins shared out-of-frame alpha sequences with excess low generation probability.

These records were also assigned to another study, of yellow fever vaccine responses in identical twins.

Source material: CD8+ T cells sorted from blood. This receptor was taken from a woman between 18 and 29 years old in good health.

The CDR3 nucleotides read TGTGCCAGCAGCCCAGAAGATGACGGGGGCCGCACAGATACGCAGTATTTT. Translated: CASSPEDDGGRTDTQYF. The chain carries TRBV7-6 and TRBJ2-3; possibly TRBD1 or TRBD2 for D (6 bases each). V was pared by 5 bases and J by 1 base, with 19 bases between. Per the germline V gene, CDR1 is SGHVS and CDR2 is FNYEAQ. The CDR3 extends over 17 amino acids.